This passage covers 8 T cell receptor beta chains from one sample sequenced in a study of OX40 agonist ivuxolimab in advanced cancers. Data came from immunoSEQ multiplex PCR; TCRdb stores just in-frame clones and leaves some out. The sample lists 65,000 to 80,000 clones; approximately 81% were seen once. This material consisted of CD4+ or CD8+ T cells sorted from blood, taken in a trial of the OX40 agonist ivuxolimab. Every receptor here comes from an adult with an advanced solid tumor such as melanoma, head and neck, liver or kidney cancer.

The rearrangement uses TRBV7-9 and TRBJ2-2; D remains unclear. Trimming took 5 bases from V and 3 from J, leaving 13 bases between them. CDR1 and CDR2 (germline): SEHNR, FQNEAQ (reference sequence). The CDR3 is 15 amino acids. Written as DNA, the CDR3 is TGTGCCAGCAGCCCTAACGGCCTTGACACCGGGGAGCTGTTTTTT. It yields the protein CASSPNGLDTGELFF.

The chain uses TRBV5-1 and TRBJ1-2; possibly TRBD1 for D (6 bases). Germline values: CDR1 SGHRS, CDR2 YFSETQ. The CDR3 length is 12 residues. Trimming took 4 bases from V and 7 from J, leaving 11 bases between them. This CDR3 is CASSGTGFGYTF. CDR3 in DNA: TGCGCCAGCAGCGGTACAGGGTTTGGCTACACCTTC. The full variable domain, with the rest looked up from reference TRBV5-1 and TRBJ1-2, is KAGVTQTPRYLIKTRGQQVTLSCSPISGHRSVSWYQQTPGQGLQFLFEYFSETQRNKGNFPGRFSGRQFSNSRSEMNVSTLELGDSALYLCASSGTGFGYTFGSGTRLTVV.

This chain uses TRBV19 with TRBJ2-3; D might be TRBD1 or TRBD2, each matching 6 bases. Germline CDR1 is LNHDA and CDR2 is SQIVND (reference sequence). CDR3 size: 17 residues. V shed 5 bases and J shed 2 bases, with 20 bases lying between them. CDR3 sequence reads: CASSRAGLGGTTDTQYF. CDR3 coding DNA: TGTGCCAGTAGTCGGGCGGGGTTAGGGGGAACCACAGATACGCAGTATTTT.

The chain links TRBV10-3 to TRBJ2-5; 8 bases map to TRBD2. V lost 10 bases to trimming and J lost 0 bases; unmatched junction nucleotides: 4. Germline-derived CDR1 and CDR2 are ENHRY and SYGVKD. The CDR3 runs to 13 residues. The CDR3: CATGGVNQETQYF. CDR3 in DNA: TGTGCCACGGGGGGGGTCAACCAAGAGACCCAGTACTTC.

The chain recombines TRBV6-4 with TRBJ2-3, with D possibly matching TRBD2 (5 bases). Trimming shortened V by 3 bases and J by 2 bases, and 6 bases separated the two germline ends. The CDR3 loop spans 13 amino acids. The germline V gene has CDR1 MRHNA and CDR2 SNTAGT. The CDR3: CASSEDYTDTQYF. CDR3 sequence (DNA): TGTGCCAGCAGTGAAGACTACACAGATACGCAGTATTTT.

This clone appeared once. The genes are TRBV5-1 and TRBJ1-1; D uncertain. V was pared by 0 bases and J by 0 bases, with 6 bases between. There are 14 residues in the CDR3. CDR1 and CDR2 from the germline V gene are SGHRS and YFSETQ. CDR3 in amino acids: CASSLGPMNTEAFF. As DNA, the CDR3 is TGCGCCAGCAGCTTGGGACCGATGAACACTGAAGCTTTCTTT.

This clone was seen only once. The chain combines TRBV6-4 with TRBJ1-5; D is perhaps TRBD1 (5 bases). Germline lookup yields CDR1 MRHNA and CDR2 SNTAGT. The CDR3 loop spans 22 amino acids. Trimming shortened V by 0 bases and J by 7 bases, and 34 bases separated the two germline ends. The DNA of the CDR3 is TGTGCCAGCAGTGACTCGATTGGGGACGGTGGGACCGGATCCCTGCTTTTACAGCCCCAGCATTTT. This sequence encodes CASSDSIGDGGTGSLLLQPQHF.

The chain combines TRBV6-6 with TRBJ1-1, with D tentatively TRBD1 (6 bases). The CDR3 contains 15 residues. Germline CDR1 and CDR2: MNHNY and SVGAGI (reference sequence). V was cut by 6 bases and J by 1 base, with 15 bases left in between. The CDR3 nucleotides are TGTGCCAGCAGAAGGACAGTCTTAAGGAACACTGAAGCTTTCTTT. Protein sequence: CASRRTVLRNTEAFF.